Listed here is a single T cell receptor beta chain. This sample stems from a study of cytomegalovirus exposure and HLA in healthy donors. Study in general: Genetic ancestry analysis placed approximately 80% of the 398 donors that were genotyped in the Caucasian-associated cluster.

V lost 4 bases to trimming and J lost 4 bases; unmatched junction nucleotides: 7. The germline CDR1 and CDR2 sequences are SGHRS and YFSETQ. The CDR3 loop spans 15 amino acids. The PCR was carried out with 60 Vbeta primers and 13 Jbeta primers. Clones were read by immunoSEQ multiplex PCR, and TCRdb kept only the in-frame ones, dropping some. The data hold about 62,000 clones, with 80% to 90% observed a single time. The chain recombines TRBV5-1 with TRBJ2-5; TRBD1 matches at 10 bases. Sequencing was carried out using PBMCs. The sequence came from a woman under 40 in good health and CMV-seronegative. CDR3 nucleotides: TGCGCCAGCAGCCCGAGGGACAGGGGACCAGAGACCCAGTACTTC. This sequence encodes CASSPRDRGPETQYF. The full variable domain, completed using reference TRBV5-1 and TRBJ2-5, is KAGVTQTPRYLIKTRGQQVTLSCSPISGHRSVSWYQQTPGQGLQFLFEYFSETQRNKGNFPGRFSGRQFSNSRSEMNVSTLELGDSALYLCASSPRDRGPETQYFGPGTRLLVL.